These 22 T cell receptor beta chains were all obtained from the same sample, sequenced in a study of radiation and T cells in renal cell carcinoma. Profiling relied on immunoSEQ multiplex PCR, and the TCRdb table lists in-frame clones only, not all of them. The sample has about 22,000 clones, 60% to 80% seen once; the top ten hold around 37%. Time point specified: baseline pretreatment blood. Treatment given: 15 Gy SBRT to primary tumor, nephrectomy 4 weeks later. The sample in question was blood, obtained from a patient whose treatment included radiotherapy and nephrectomy. These receptor sequences come from a man aged 55 to 70 with renal cell carcinoma.

The V call is TRBV6-4, the J call TRBJ1-5; 9 bases are shared with TRBD1. The germline CDR1 and CDR2 sequences are MRHNA and SNTAGT. With V trimmed by 6 bases and J by 3 bases, 6 bases remained unmatched. The CDR3 is 15 amino acids. CDR3 sequence (DNA): TGTGCCAGCAGCCCCGGGACAGGGTCCAATCAGCCCCAGCATTTT. Translation: CASSPGTGSNQPQHF.

This clone was picked up one time. CDR3 residues: CASRGSGRTGELFF. The CDR3 coding sequence is TGCGCCAGCAGAGGGTCAGGGAGGACCGGGGAGCTGTTTTTT. The chain joins TRBV5-1 to TRBJ2-2; a weak D match, TRBD2 (6 bases). V was pared by 5 bases and J by 5 bases, with 13 bases between. Germline lookup yields CDR1 SGHRS and CDR2 YFSETQ. The CDR3 is 14 amino acids.

V usage is TRBV5-6 and J usage is TRBJ2-1; 7 positions agree with TRBD2. Unmatched junction bases numbered 13, after V lost 6 bases and J lost 4 bases. The germline CDR1 and CDR2 sequences are SGHDT and YYEEEE. The CDR3 length is 16 residues. The CDR3 nucleotides read TGTGCCAGCACCCTCCTCGTGGCTAGCGGATACAATGAGCAGTTCTTC. Translating it yields CASTLLVASGYNEQFF. The complete variable domain, with remaining parts taken from reference TRBV5-6 and TRBJ2-1, reads DAGVTQSPTHLIKTRGQQVTLRCSPKSGHDTVSWYQQALGQGPQFIFQYYEEEERQRGNFPDRFSGHQFPNYSSELNVNALLLGDSALYLCASTLLVASGYNEQFFGPGTRLTVL.

This clone was observed a few times. This sequence joins TRBV12-5 and TRBJ1-1, with D maybe TRBD1 (5 bases). This CDR3 region has 14 residues. Per germline, CDR1 LGHNT and CDR2 FRNRAP. V gave up 2 bases and J gave up 2 bases, with 9 bases separating them. CDR3 sequence: CASGLKDTNTEAFF. CDR3 DNA: TGTGCTAGTGGTTTGAAGGACACTAACACTGAAGCTTTCTTT.

The chain is built from TRBV6-6 and TRBJ2-3; weak D call: TRBD2 (5 bases). Germline CDR1 reads MNHNY; CDR2 reads SVGAGI (reference sequence). Between the trimmed V and J ends, which lost 6 bases and 3 bases, there was a span of 13 bases. This CDR3 is 14 amino acids long. The CDR3 loop reads CASRVGGSTDTQYF. The CDR3 DNA reads as TGTGCCAGCAGAGTCGGCGGGTCGACAGATACGCAGTATTTT.

The chain uses TRBV19 and TRBJ2-1, with 8 bases identical to TRBD2. After removal of 3 bases from V and 6 bases from J, the junction contained 7 bases not matched to a gene. This CDR3 has 15 amino acids. Germline V lookup: CDR1 LNHDA, CDR2 SQIVND (reference sequence). CDR3: CASSMTRTSPNEQFF. The CDR3 nucleotides are TGTGCCAGTAGTATGACCAGGACTAGCCCCAATGAGCAGTTCTTC.

This chain links TRBV7-2 with TRBJ2-1; 11 bases agree with TRBD2. The germline V gene encodes CDR1 SGHTA and CDR2 FQGNSA. J was trimmed by 13 bases and V by 5 bases; bases with no gene match: 13. This CDR3 has 15 amino acids. Written as DNA, the CDR3 is TGTGCCAGCAGCCCCGGGGCTAGCGGGGGGCCTCGTCAGTTCTTC. It codes for CASSPGASGGPRQFF.

The rearrangement joins TRBV9 to TRBJ1-1; TRBD1 might be the D (6 bases). This CDR3 contains 13 residues. Germline V gives CDR1 SGDLS, CDR2 YYNGEE. Trimming removed 6 bases from V and 5 bases from J, with 14 bases in between. CDR3 residues: CASNEQGRTEAFF. For the CDR3, the DNA is TGTGCCAGCAACGAACAGGGACGAACTGAAGCTTTCTTT. Combining the CDR3 with reference TRBV9 and TRBJ1-1 gives the whole variable domain DSGVTQTPKHLITATGQRVTLRCSPRSGDLSVYWYQQSLDQGLQFLIQYYNGEERAKGNILERFSAQQFPDLHSELNLSSLELGDSALYFCASNEQGRTEAFFGQGTRLTVV.

V usage is TRBV7-2 and J usage is TRBJ1-1; 7 bases align to TRBD1. V shed 3 bases and J 11 bases; nucleotides not matched to a gene: 3. Germline lookup yields CDR1 SGHTA and CDR2 FQGNSA. This CDR3 is 11 amino acids long. The CDR3 region is CASSLGQWAFF. The CDR3 DNA follows: TGTGCCAGCAGCTTGGGACAGTGGGCTTTCTTT.

The chain has TRBV7-9 and TRBJ2-7, with TRBD2 identical over 9 bases. The CDR3 sequence is 14 residues long. The V gene's germline CDR1 is SEHNR and CDR2 FQNEAQ (reference sequence). The ends lost 5 bases at V and 6 bases at J; junction bases unmatched: 8. CDR3 nucleotide sequence: TGTGCCAGCAGCCTCGGGACTAGCAGGATCGAGCAGTACTTC. Translation gives CASSLGTSRIEQYF.

The chain carries TRBV5-1 and TRBJ1-1, with TRBD1 matching over 11 bases. J gave up 5 bases and V 5 bases, and 5 bases lay outside the gene matches. CDR3 size: 14 residues. Germline V gene data show CDR1 as SGHRS and CDR2 as YFSETQ. This CDR3 reads CASRTGTGGTEAFF. DNA for the CDR3: TGCGCCAGCAGGACCGGGACAGGGGGAACTGAAGCTTTCTTT.

This chain uses TRBV5-1 with TRBJ1-6, with D possibly matching TRBD1 (5 bases). Germline V gene sequence: CDR1 SGHRS, CDR2 YFSETQ. The CDR3 runs 14 residues. The V end was cut by 0 bases, the J end by 6 bases, with 7 bases between. The CDR3, as DNA: TGCGCCAGCAGCTTGGGACAGTCTAATTCACCCCTCCACTTT. Protein: CASSLGQSNSPLHF.

The CDR3 loop is CASSSDVNEQFF. CDR3 coding DNA: TGTGCCAGCAGCTCGGACGTAAATGAGCAGTTCTTC. The genes are TRBV7-6 and TRBJ2-1; the D is unclear. Germline values: CDR1 SGHVS, CDR2 FNYEAQ. The CDR3 extends over 12 amino acids. V was shortened by 4 bases and J by 7 bases, with 8 bases between the two germline ends.

This rearrangement joins TRBV30 to TRBJ2-2; D ambiguous. Germline V CDR1 and CDR2: GTSNPN, SVGIG (reference sequence). This CDR3 comprises 14 residues. V dropped 4 bases and J dropped 5 bases, with 14 bases sitting between them. The CDR3 spells CAWIGVQRTGELFF. For the CDR3, the DNA is TGTGCCTGGATTGGAGTTCAGCGAACCGGGGAGCTGTTTTTT.

The rearrangement links TRBV10-2 to TRBJ1-4; D unclear. Trimming removed 5 bases at V and 8 bases at J, with 6 bases between. Per germline, CDR1 WSHSY and CDR2 SAAADI. The CDR3 has 11 amino acids. The CDR3 is CASSSGEKLFF. Written as DNA, the CDR3 is TGCGCCAGCAGTTCGGGGGAAAAACTGTTTTTT.

The chain recombines TRBV5-1 with TRBJ2-7; 7 bases are a match to TRBD2. This CDR3 is 11 amino acids long. Per germline, CDR1 SGHRS and CDR2 YFSETQ. J gave up 3 bases and V 7 bases, and 1 base lay outside the gene matches. CDR3 sequence reads: CASGLGYEQYF. CDR3 bases: TGCGCCAGCGGACTAGGCTACGAGCAGTACTTC. Combining the CDR3 with reference TRBV5-1 and TRBJ2-7 gives the whole variable domain KAGVTQTPRYLIKTRGQQVTLSCSPISGHRSVSWYQQTPGQGLQFLFEYFSETQRNKGNFPGRFSGRQFSNSRSEMNVSTLELGDSALYLCASGLGYEQYFGPGTRLTVT.

The chain employs TRBV18 and TRBJ2-7; D is ambiguous. V shed 4 bases and J shed 2 bases, with 12 bases lying between them. CDR3 length: 14 amino acids. Germline assignment: CDR1 KGHSH and CDR2 LQKENI. The chain's CDR3 is CASSLRLEAYEQYF. The CDR3 region has the DNA TGTGCCAGCTCACTAAGACTGGAAGCCTACGAGCAGTACTTC.

This chain uses TRBV5-5 with TRBJ1-2; D is uncertain. The CDR3 runs 14 residues. Germline CDR1 and CDR2: SGHKS and YYEKEE (reference sequence). Trimming stripped 1 base from V and 9 bases from J, with 16 bases between. The DNA of the CDR3 is TGTGCCAGCAGCTTGAGGAACGGGTACGCGAGCTACACCTTC. Protein sequence: CASSLRNGYASYTF.

V is TRBV4-1 and J is TRBJ1-3; TRBD1 might be the D (6 bases). Between the trimmed V and J ends, which lost 0 bases and 1 base, there was a span of 16 bases. Germline V gives CDR1 MGHRA, CDR2 YSYEKL. The CDR3 is 18 residues long. CDR3 sequence: CASSQDYRQVRSGNTIYF. The CDR3 region has the DNA TGCGCCAGCAGCCAAGATTACAGACAGGTACGGTCTGGAAACACCATATATTTT.

This chain joins TRBV19 and TRBJ2-3; D is undetermined. Germline CDR1 reads LNHDA; CDR2 reads SQIVND (reference sequence). V lost 4 bases to trimming and J lost 1 base, with 3 bases between them. This CDR3 is 12 amino acids long. CDR3 coding DNA: TGTGCCAGTAGTACTCGCACAGATACGCAGTATTTT. Translation gives CASSTRTDTQYF. Complete variable domain (other parts from reference TRBV19 and TRBJ2-3): DGGITQSPKYLFRKEGQNVTLSCEQNLNHDAMYWYRQDPGQGLRLIYYSQIVNDFQKGDIAEGYSVSREKKESFPLTVTSAQKNPTAFYLCASSTRTDTQYFGPGTRLTVL.

This rearrangement joins TRBV5-5 to TRBJ1-4; TRBD1 is a possible D gene (6 bases). CDR3 length equals 15 residues. V was trimmed by 3 bases and J by 7 bases, leaving 16 bases between them. In germline, CDR1 is SGHKS, CDR2 YYEKEE (reference sequence). CDR3 residues: CASSSPEGGVEKLFF. The CDR3, as DNA: TGTGCCAGCAGCTCCCCCGAGGGGGGGGTTGAAAAACTGTTTTTT. Based on the CDR3 plus reference TRBV5-5 and TRBJ1-4, the full variable domain is DAGVTQSPTHLIKTRGQQVTLRCSPISGHKSVSWYQQVLGQGPQFIFQYYEKEERGRGNFPDRFSARQFPNYSSELNVNALLLGDSALYLCASSSPEGGVEKLFFGSGTQLSVL.

The chain joins TRBV7-2 to TRBJ2-7, with a weak D call TRBD2 (6 bases). Germline V gives CDR1 SGHTA, CDR2 FQGNSA. The CDR3 totals 15 residues. The ends were cut back, 3 bases at V and 0 bases at J, with 12 bases in the middle. The CDR3 loop is CASSFIGGYSYEQYF. The CDR3 region has the DNA TGTGCCAGCAGCTTTATCGGGGGATACTCCTACGAGCAGTACTTC. Full variable domain (outside the CDR3, taken from reference TRBV7-2 and TRBJ2-7): GAGVSQSPSNKVTEKGKDVELRCDPISGHTALYWYRQSLGQGLEFLIYFQGNSAPDKSGLPSDRFSAERTGGSVSTLTIQRTQQEDSAVYLCASSFIGGYSYEQYFGPGTRLTVT.